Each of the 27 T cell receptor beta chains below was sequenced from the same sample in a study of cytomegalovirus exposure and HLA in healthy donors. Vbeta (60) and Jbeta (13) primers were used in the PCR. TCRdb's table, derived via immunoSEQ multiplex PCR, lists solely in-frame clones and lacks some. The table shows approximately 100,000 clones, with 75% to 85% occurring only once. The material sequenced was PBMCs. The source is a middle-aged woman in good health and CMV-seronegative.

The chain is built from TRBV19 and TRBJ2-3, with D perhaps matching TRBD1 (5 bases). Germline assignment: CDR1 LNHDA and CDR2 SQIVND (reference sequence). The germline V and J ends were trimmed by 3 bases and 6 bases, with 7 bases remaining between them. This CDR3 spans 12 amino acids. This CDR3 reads CASSIPGDTQYF. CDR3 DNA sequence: TGTGCCAGTAGTATTCCAGGGGATACGCAGTATTTT.

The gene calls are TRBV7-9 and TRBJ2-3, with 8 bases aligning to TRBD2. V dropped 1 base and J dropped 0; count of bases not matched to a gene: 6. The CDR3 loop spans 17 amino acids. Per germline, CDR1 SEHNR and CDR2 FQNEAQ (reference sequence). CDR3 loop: CASSLGLAGGSTDTQYF. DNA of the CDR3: TGTGCCAGCAGCTTAGGCCTAGCGGGCGGCAGCACAGATACGCAGTATTTT. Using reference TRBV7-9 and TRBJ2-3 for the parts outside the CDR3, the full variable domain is DTGVSQNPRHKITKRGQNVTFRCDPISEHNRLYWYRQTLGQGPEFLTYFQNEAQLEKSRLLSDRFSAERPKGSFSTLEIQRTEQGDSAMYLCASSLGLAGGSTDTQYFGPGTRLTVL.

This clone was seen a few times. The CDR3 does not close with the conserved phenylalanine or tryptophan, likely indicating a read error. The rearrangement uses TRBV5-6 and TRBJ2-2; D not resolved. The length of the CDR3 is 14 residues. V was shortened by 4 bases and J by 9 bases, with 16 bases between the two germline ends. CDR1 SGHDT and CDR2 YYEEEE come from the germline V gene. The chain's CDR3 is CASSPRLVKWELFV. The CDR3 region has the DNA TGTGCCAGCAGCCCACGGCTAGTGAAGTGGGAGCTGTTTGTT.

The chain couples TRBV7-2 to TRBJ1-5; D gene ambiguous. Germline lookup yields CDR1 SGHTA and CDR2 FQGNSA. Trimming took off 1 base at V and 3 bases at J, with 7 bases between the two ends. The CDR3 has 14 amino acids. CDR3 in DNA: TGTGCCAGCAGCTTAGGTCAGTTCAATCAGCCCCAGCATTTT. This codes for CASSLGQFNQPQHF.

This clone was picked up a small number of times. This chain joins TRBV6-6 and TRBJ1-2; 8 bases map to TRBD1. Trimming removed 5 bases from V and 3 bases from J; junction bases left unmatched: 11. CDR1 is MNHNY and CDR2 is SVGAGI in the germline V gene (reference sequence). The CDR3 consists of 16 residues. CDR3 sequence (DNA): TGTGCCAGCAGTACCCGGACAGGGACCGAGGACTATGGCTACACCTTC. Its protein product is CASSTRTGTEDYGYTF.

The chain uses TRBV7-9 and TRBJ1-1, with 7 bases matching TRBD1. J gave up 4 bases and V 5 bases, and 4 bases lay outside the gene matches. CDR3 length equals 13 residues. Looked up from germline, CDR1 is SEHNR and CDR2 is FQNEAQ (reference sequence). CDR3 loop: CASSPDRATEAFF. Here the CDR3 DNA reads TGTGCCAGCAGCCCCGACAGGGCCACTGAAGCTTTCTTT.

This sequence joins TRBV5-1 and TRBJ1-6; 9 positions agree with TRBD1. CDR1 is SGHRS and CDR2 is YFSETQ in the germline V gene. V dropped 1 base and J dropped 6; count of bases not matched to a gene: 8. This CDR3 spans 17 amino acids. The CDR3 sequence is CASSLLSGQGINSPLHF. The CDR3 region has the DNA TGCGCCAGCAGCTTGCTTTCGGGACAGGGTATTAATTCACCCCTCCACTTT.

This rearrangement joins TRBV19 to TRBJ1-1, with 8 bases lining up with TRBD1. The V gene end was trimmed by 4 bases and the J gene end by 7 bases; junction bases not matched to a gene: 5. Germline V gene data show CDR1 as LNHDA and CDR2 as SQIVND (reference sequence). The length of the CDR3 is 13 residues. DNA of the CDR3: TGTGCCAGTAGTACCGGGACAGGCCTTGAAGCTTTCTTT. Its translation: CASSTGTGLEAFF.

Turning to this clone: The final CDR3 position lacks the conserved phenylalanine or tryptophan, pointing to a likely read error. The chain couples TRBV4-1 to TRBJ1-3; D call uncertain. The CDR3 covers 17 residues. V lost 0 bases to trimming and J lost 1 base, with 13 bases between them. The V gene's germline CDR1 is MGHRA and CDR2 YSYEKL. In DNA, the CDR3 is TGCGCCAGCAGCCAAGACAGGTTGGAACGTTCTGGAAACACCATATATGTT. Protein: CASSQDRLERSGNTIYV.

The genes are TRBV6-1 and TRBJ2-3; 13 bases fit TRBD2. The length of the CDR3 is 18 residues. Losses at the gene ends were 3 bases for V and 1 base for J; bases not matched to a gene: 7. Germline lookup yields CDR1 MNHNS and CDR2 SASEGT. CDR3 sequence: CASSEPPGLAGRTDTQYF. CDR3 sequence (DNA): TGTGCCAGCAGTGAGCCTCCGGGACTAGCGGGGCGCACAGATACGCAGTATTTT.

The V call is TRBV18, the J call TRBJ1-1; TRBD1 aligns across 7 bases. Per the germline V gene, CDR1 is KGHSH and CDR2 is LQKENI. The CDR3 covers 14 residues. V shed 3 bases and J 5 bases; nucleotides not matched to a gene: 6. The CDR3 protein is CASSPSRQGTEAFF. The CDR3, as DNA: TGTGCCAGCTCACCGAGTCGACAGGGAACTGAAGCTTTCTTT.

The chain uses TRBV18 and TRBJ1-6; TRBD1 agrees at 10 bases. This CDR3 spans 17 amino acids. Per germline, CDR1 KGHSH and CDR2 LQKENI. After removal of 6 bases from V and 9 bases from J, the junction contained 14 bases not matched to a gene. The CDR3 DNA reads TGTGCCAGCTCCCGGTCCCGGGACAGGGGTATCAGTTCACCCCTCCACTTT. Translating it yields CASSRSRDRGISSPLHF.

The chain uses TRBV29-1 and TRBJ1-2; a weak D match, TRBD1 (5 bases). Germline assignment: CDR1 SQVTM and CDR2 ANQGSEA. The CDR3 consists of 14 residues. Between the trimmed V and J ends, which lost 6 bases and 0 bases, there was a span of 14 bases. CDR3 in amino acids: CSVVDRLANYGYTF. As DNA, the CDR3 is TGCAGCGTCGTAGACAGATTAGCTAACTATGGCTACACCTTC.

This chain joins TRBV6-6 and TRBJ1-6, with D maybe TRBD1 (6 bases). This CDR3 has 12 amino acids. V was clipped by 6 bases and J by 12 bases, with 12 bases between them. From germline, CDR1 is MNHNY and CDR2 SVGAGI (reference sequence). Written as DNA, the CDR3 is TGTGCCAGCAGCCGACAGGTCCAACCCCTCCACTTT. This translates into CASSRQVQPLHF.

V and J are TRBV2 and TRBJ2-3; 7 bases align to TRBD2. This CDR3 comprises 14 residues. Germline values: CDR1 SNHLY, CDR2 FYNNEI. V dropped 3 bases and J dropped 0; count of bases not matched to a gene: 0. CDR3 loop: CASSERGSTDTQYF. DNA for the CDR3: TGTGCCAGCAGTGAGCGGGGGAGCACAGATACGCAGTATTTT.

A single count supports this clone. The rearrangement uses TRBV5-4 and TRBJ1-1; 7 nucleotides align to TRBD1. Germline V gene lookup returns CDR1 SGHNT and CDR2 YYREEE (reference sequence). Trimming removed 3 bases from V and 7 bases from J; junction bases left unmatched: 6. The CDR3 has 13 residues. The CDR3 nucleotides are TGTGCCAGCAGCTATAGGGGGCGGGTTGAAGCTTTCTTT. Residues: CASSYRGRVEAFF.

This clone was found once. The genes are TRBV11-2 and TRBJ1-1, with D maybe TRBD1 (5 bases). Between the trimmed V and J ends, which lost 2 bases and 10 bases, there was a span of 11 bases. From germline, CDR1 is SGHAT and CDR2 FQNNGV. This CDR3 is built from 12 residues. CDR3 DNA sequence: TGTGCCAGCAGCTTACAGGGTTTATCAGCTTTCTTT. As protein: CASSLQGLSAFF.

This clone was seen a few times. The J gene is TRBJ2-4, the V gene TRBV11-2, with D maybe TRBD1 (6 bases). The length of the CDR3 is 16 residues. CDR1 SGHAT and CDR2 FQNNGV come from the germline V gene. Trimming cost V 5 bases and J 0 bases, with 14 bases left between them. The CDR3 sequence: CASSHGQSLAKNIQYF. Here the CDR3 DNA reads TGTGCCAGCAGCCATGGACAGTCTCTAGCCAAAAACATTCAGTACTTC.

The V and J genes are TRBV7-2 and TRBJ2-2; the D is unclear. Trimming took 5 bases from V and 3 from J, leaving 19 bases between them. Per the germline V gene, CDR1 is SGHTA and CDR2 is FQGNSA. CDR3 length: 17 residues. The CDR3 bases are TGTGCCAGCAGCCCCGGAACGTTCGGCGGCTACACCGGGGAGCTGTTTTTT. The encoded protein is CASSPGTFGGYTGELFF.

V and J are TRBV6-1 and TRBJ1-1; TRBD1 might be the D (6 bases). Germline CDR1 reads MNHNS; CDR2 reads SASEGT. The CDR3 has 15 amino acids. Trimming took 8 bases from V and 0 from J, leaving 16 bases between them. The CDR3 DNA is TGTGCCAGCCACCAGAACAGGGCCATGAACACTGAAGCTTTCTTT. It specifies CASHQNRAMNTEAFF.

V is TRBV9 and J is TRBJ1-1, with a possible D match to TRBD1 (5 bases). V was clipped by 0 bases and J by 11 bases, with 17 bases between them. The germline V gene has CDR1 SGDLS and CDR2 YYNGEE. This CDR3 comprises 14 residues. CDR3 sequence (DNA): TGTGCCAGCAGCGTAGGAACGAGGGGAAGCGGGGCTTTCTTT. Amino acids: CASSVGTRGSGAFF.

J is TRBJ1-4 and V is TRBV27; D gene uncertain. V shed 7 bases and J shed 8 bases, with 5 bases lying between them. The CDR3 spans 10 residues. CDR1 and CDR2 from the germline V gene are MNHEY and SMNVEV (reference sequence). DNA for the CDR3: TGTGCCAGCATTAGCGAAAAACTGTTTTTT. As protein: CASISEKLFF.

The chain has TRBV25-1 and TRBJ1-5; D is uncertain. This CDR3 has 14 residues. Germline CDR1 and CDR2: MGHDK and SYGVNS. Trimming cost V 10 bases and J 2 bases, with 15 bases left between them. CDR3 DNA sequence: TGTGCCAAGCCTCCGGGATGTTGCAATCAGCCCCAGCATTTT. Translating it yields CAKPPGCCNQPQHF.

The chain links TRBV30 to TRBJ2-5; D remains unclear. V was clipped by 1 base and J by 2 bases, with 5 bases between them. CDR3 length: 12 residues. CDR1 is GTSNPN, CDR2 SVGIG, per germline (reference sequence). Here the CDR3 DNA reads TGTGCCTGGAGTGAATCTCAAGAGACCCAGTACTTC. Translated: CAWSESQETQYF.

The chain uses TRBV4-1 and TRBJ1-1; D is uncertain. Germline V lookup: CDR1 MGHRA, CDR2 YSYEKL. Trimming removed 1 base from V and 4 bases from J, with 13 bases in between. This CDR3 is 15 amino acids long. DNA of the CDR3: TGCGCCAGCAGCCAAGTAGGCGGGTGGGGCACTGAAGCTTTCTTT. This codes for CASSQVGGWGTEAFF.

The CDR3 sequence is CASSQVLGGGAVSSYNEQFF. In DNA form, the CDR3 reads TGCGCCAGCAGCCAAGTTCTGGGCGGGGGGGCAGTGAGCTCCTACAATGAGCAGTTCTTC. This chain links TRBV4-3 with TRBJ2-1; 9 bases are a match to TRBD2. The V gene's germline CDR1 is LGHNA and CDR2 YSLEER. CDR3 length: 20 residues. V gave up 1 base and J gave up 0 bases; unmatched junction bases: 13.

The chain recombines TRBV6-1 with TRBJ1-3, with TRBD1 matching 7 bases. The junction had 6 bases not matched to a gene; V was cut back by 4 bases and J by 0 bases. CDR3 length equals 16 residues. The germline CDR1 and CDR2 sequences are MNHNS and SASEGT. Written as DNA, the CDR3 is TGTGCCAGCAGTGGCCGACAGGGAGGCTCTGGAAACACCATATATTTT. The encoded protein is CASSGRQGGSGNTIYF.